The clone carrying this T cell receptor beta chain has only a few counts. Antigen specificity is unknown. MiXCR, run by TCRdb on the reads, gives a single entry per CDR3 protein. The table shows some 940,000 distinct CDR3 sequences, with approximately 31% occurring only once. This record belongs to a study of T cell repertoires in cytomegalovirus infection. The study, taken as a whole, reports: In two of eight donors, the top clonotype was HLA-C-restricted CMV-specific.

The CDR3 has 15 amino acids. CDR1 SQVTM and CDR2 ANQGSEA come from the germline V gene. V gave up 6 bases and J gave up 1 base; unmatched junction bases: 8. Sequenced here: cultured CD8+ T cells from PBMCs, sampled from culture after CMV antigen stimulation. This sequence originates from a human donor in good health (CMV status not recorded). Some clones in this sample may be carry-over from other donors' samples. J is TRBJ2-2 and V is TRBV29-1; TRBD1 agrees at 7 bases. In nucleotides, the CDR3 is TGCAGCGTCCGCCGGGACAGCGTGAACACCGGGGAGCTGTTTTTT. This sequence encodes CSVRRDSVNTGELFF.